Listed here are 3 T cell receptor beta chains from one sample, sequenced in a study of T cell repertoires in cytomegalovirus infection. Each CDR3 protein gets one entry after TCRdb re-called the reads with MiXCR. The repertoire holds about 920,000 distinct CDR3 sequences, with more than 25% as singletons. The antigens of these receptors remain unknown. The source material was cultured CD8+ T cells from PBMCs, sampled from culture after CMV antigen stimulation. The origin of the receptors is a human donor in good health (CMV status not recorded). Some clones in this sample may be carry-over from other donors' samples.

This clonotype was observed at least ten times. The gene calls are TRBV7-2 and TRBJ2-5; 11 positions agree with TRBD2. This CDR3 has 16 residues. The V gene end was trimmed by 5 bases and the J gene end by 5 bases; junction bases not matched to a gene: 10. CDR1 SGHTA and CDR2 FQGNSA come from the germline V gene. The CDR3 region is CASSLRSGGAGETQYF. Written as DNA, the CDR3 is TGTGCCAGCAGCCTCCGTAGCGGGGGGGCCGGCGAGACCCAGTACTTC.

The chain joins TRBV4-1 to TRBJ2-7; D possibly corresponds to TRBD2 (6 bases). The germline V and J ends were trimmed by 0 bases and 3 bases, with 9 bases remaining between them. The CDR3 has 14 amino acids. Germline lookup yields CDR1 MGHRA and CDR2 YSYEKL. The CDR3 DNA reads as TGCGCCAGCAGCCAAGATGGGGGAGGCTACGAGCAGTACGTC. Its translation is CASSQDGGGYEQYV.

The J gene is TRBJ1-1, the V gene TRBV7-9; the D is unclear. CDR1 and CDR2 from the germline V gene are SEHNR and FQNEAQ (reference sequence). Deletions cut 3 bases from V and 2 bases from J, with 16 bases between. This CDR3 contains 16 residues. The CDR3 region is CASSFLHSGVNTEAFF. CDR3 bases: TGTGCCAGCAGCTTTCTCCACTCTGGAGTAAACACTGAAGCTTTCTTT.